This T cell receptor (beta chain) was sequenced during a study of blood T cell repertoires in COVID-19. Only in-frame clones appear in the TCRdb table, and some are missing; sequencing was by immunoSEQ multiplex PCR. Among around 150,000 clones, around 81% were seen once, and the ten largest hold 6.2%. Trimming took 5 bases from V and 2 from J, leaving 10 bases between them. The V gene's germline CDR1 is SEHNR and CDR2 FQNEAQ (reference sequence). The CDR3 has 14 amino acids. This TCR derives from a woman in her thirties or forties who had recovered from COVID-19. Sequenced material: PBMCs or T cells enriched from blood (not recorded which). The V gene is TRBV7-9, the J gene TRBJ2-1; D not resolved. CDR3 DNA sequence: TGTGCCAGCAGCCGATTAGTCACCTACAATGAGCAGTTCTTC. It is translated as CASSRLVTYNEQFF. Drawing the rest from reference TRBV7-9 and TRBJ2-1, the complete variable domain is DTGVSQNPRHKITKRGQNVTFRCDPISEHNRLYWYRQTLGQGPEFLTYFQNEAQLEKSRLLSDRFSAERPKGSFSTLEIQRTEQGDSAMYLCASSRLVTYNEQFFGPGTRLTVL.